The 29 T cell receptor beta chains given below trace back to one sample, sequenced in a study of blood T cell repertoires in COVID-19 (dated by TCRdb to 2020 to 2021). Libraries were prepared through the immunoSEQ multiplex PCR assay. This is the immuneACCESS table as TCRdb keeps it, with only in-frame sequences that have V and J called. A part of the clones is gone; compared with another copy, unresolved V genes explain less than half, and the rest is unexplained. Counted in this sample were 50,000 to 55,000 clones; about 79% of them appeared once. Together, the top ten hold approximately 10% of the sample. The material sequenced was peripheral blood. The receptors here all came from a man at least 80 years old with COVID-19, enrolled during active disease.

This sequence joins TRBV7-8 and TRBJ2-1; D is perhaps TRBD1 (6 bases). The ends were cut back, 4 bases at V and 2 bases at J, with 24 bases in the middle. The CDR3 is 19 residues long. Germline assignment: CDR1 SGHVS and CDR2 FQNEAQ. The DNA for the CDR3 is TGTGCCAGCAGCTCTTGGAGGTCGACAGGACAGCCGGCCTACAATGAGCAGTTCTTC. Amino acids: CASSSWRSTGQPAYNEQFF.

The rearrangement uses TRBV4-3 and TRBJ2-3; D is uncertain. The ends were cut back, 0 bases at V and 2 bases at J, with 15 bases in the middle. The germline V gene encodes CDR1 LGHNA and CDR2 YSLEER. The CDR3 contains 17 residues. CDR3 DNA sequence: TGCGCCAGCAGCCAAGATGGCCCCAGCGCCTCCACAGATACGCAGTATTTT. It is translated as CASSQDGPSASTDTQYF.

The count of this clone is one. The chain joins TRBV2 to TRBJ1-5, with no clear D. Germline V gives CDR1 SNHLY, CDR2 FYNNEI. Trimming shortened V by 8 bases and J by 2 bases, and 16 bases separated the two germline ends. There are 15 residues in the CDR3. CDR3 in DNA: TGTGCCAGCTACCCCGACGTGGGCGGCAATCAGCCCCAGCATTTT. It yields the protein CASYPDVGGNQPQHF.

This clone was seen only a few times. The rearrangement links TRBV6-1 to TRBJ2-7, with 9 bases identical to TRBD2. Unmatched junction bases numbered 4, after V lost 2 bases and J lost 2 bases. The germline V gene has CDR1 MNHNS and CDR2 SASEGT. The length of the CDR3 is 15 residues. As DNA, the CDR3 is TGTGCCAGCAGTGAATTCGCGGGGGGGCCCTACGAGCAGTACTTC. The encoded protein is CASSEFAGGPYEQYF.

The chain is built from TRBV11-2 and TRBJ1-2; TRBD1 aligns across 7 bases. Per the germline V gene, CDR1 is SGHAT and CDR2 is FQNNGV. This CDR3 spans 12 amino acids. Unmatched junction bases numbered 4, after V lost 6 bases and J lost 6 bases. The CDR3 DNA is TGTGCCAGCAGACAGGGGAGCGATGGCTACACCTTC. This translates into CASRQGSDGYTF.

This clone appeared a single time. The chain carries TRBV3-1 (or the pseudogene TRBV3-2) and TRBJ2-7; TRBD2 matches 8 bases. CDR1 and CDR2 (germline): LGHDT, YNNKEL (reference sequence). With 1 base clipped from V and 5 bases from J, the junction kept 13 bases outside the gene matches. This CDR3 contains 17 residues. The CDR3 is CASSQASSSGSSHEQYV. The DNA for the CDR3 is TGTGCCAGCAGCCAAGCTTCTTCGAGCGGGAGTAGCCACGAGCAGTACGTC.

In this sample, this clone turned up once. This CDR3 reads CASSSAGGNTGELFF. The DNA for the CDR3 is TGCGCCAGCAGCTCAGCGGGGGGGAACACCGGGGAGCTGTTTTTT. V is TRBV5-1 and J is TRBJ2-2, with 9 bases lining up with TRBD2. After removal of 3 bases from V and 1 base from J, the junction contained 1 base not matched to a gene. There are 15 residues in the CDR3. Germline lookup yields CDR1 SGHRS and CDR2 YFSETQ.

This sequence joins TRBV18 and TRBJ2-5; 7 bases align to TRBD2. V dropped 3 bases and J dropped 3; count of bases not matched to a gene: 13. Germline CDR1 and CDR2: KGHSH and LQKENI. This CDR3 spans 17 amino acids. The CDR3 reads CASSPTRSAGAEETQYF. The CDR3 coding sequence is TGTGCCAGCTCACCTACCCGTTCGGCGGGAGCGGAAGAGACCCAGTACTTC.

The CDR3 DNA follows: TGTGCCATCAGTGAATTGAGTAATGGCAATCAGCCCCAGCATTTT. The encoded protein is CAISELSNGNQPQHF. The gene calls are TRBV10-3 and TRBJ1-5, with D uncertain. The CDR3 extends over 15 amino acids. Germline CDR1 and CDR2: ENHRY and SYGVKD. The ends were cut back, 3 bases at V and 2 bases at J, with 11 bases in the middle.

This chain uses TRBV7-2 with TRBJ2-7, with D maybe TRBD2 (6 bases). CDR3 size: 14 residues. The germline CDR1 and CDR2 sequences are SGHTA and FQGNSA. Trimming removed 4 bases from V and 6 bases from J, with 16 bases in between. The CDR3 DNA reads TGTGCCAGCAGCTCGGCGGGATTGGTTCGCGAGCAGTACGTC. The encoded protein is CASSSAGLVREQYV.

The V call is TRBV7-2, the J call TRBJ2-5, with 8 positions matching TRBD1. Trimming cost V 4 bases and J 5 bases; bases outside gene matches: 3. Germline lookup yields CDR1 SGHTA and CDR2 FQGNSA. CDR3 length equals 13 residues. The CDR3, as DNA: TGTGCCAGCAGCTCGGACAGGGCTGAGACCCAGTACTTC. It encodes CASSSDRAETQYF.

V and J are TRBV30 and TRBJ1-2; a weak D match, TRBD1 (5 bases). Trimming stripped 0 bases from V and 6 bases from J, with 8 bases between. Germline lookup yields CDR1 GTSNPN and CDR2 SVGIG (reference sequence). The CDR3 has 12 residues. The CDR3 spells CAWSVTRDGYTF. The CDR3 coding sequence is TGTGCCTGGAGTGTAACCAGGGATGGCTACACCTTC.

This clone occurred a few times. J is TRBJ2-7 and V is TRBV5-6, with 12 positions matching TRBD1. This CDR3 is 16 amino acids long. Unmatched junction bases numbered 8, after V lost 3 bases and J lost 4 bases. Looked up from germline, CDR1 is SGHDT and CDR2 is YYEEEE. The CDR3 bases are TGTGCCAGCAGCTCGACCCCGGGACAGGGGGCTTACGAGCAGTACTTC. This sequence encodes CASSSTPGQGAYEQYF.

For the CDR3, the DNA is TGCGCCAGCAGCTTGGCGCTAGTCGCATTTGGTGAGCAGTTCTTC. It encodes CASSLALVAFGEQFF. The chain uses TRBV5-1 and TRBJ2-1; the D is unclear. This CDR3 is built from 15 residues. Germline V gene sequence: CDR1 SGHRS, CDR2 YFSETQ. Trimming took 0 bases from V and 9 from J, leaving 16 bases between them. Based on the CDR3 plus reference TRBV5-1 and TRBJ2-1, the full variable domain is KAGVTQTPRYLIKTRGQQVTLSCSPISGHRSVSWYQQTPGQGLQFLFEYFSETQRNKGNFPGRFSGRQFSNSRSEMNVSTLELGDSALYLCASSLALVAFGEQFFGPGTRLTVL.

V gene TRBV9 combines with J gene TRBJ1-4, with 7 bases identical to TRBD1. The CDR3 runs 16 residues. Germline CDR1 is SGDLS and CDR2 is YYNGEE. The J segment lost 3 bases and the V segment lost 0 bases, leaving 5 bases of the junction unmatched. The CDR3 loop is CASSVAGGSANEKLFF. As DNA, the CDR3 is TGTGCCAGCAGCGTAGCAGGGGGGTCGGCTAATGAAAAACTGTTTTTT. Complete variable domain (other parts from reference TRBV9 and TRBJ1-4): DSGVTQTPKHLITATGQRVTLRCSPRSGDLSVYWYQQSLDQGLQFLIQYYNGEERAKGNILERFSAQQFPDLHSELNLSSLELGDSALYFCASSVAGGSANEKLFFGSGTQLSVL.

This sequence joins TRBV19 and TRBJ1-1; D is possibly TRBD1 (5 bases). This CDR3 has 14 residues. Germline V gene sequence: CDR1 LNHDA, CDR2 SQIVND (reference sequence). V lost 3 bases and J 1 base, leaving 9 bases between the germline ends. For the CDR3, the DNA is TGTGCCAGTAGTATCAAAACAGGGAACACTGAAGCTTTCTTT. Protein: CASSIKTGNTEAFF.

This clone was counted many times. The gene calls are TRBV25-1 and TRBJ1-6; D call uncertain. Per the germline V gene, CDR1 is MGHDK and CDR2 is SYGVNS. This CDR3 is built from 16 residues. The germline V and J ends were trimmed by 3 bases and 9 bases, with 18 bases remaining between them. The CDR3, as DNA: TGTGCCAGCAGTGATGAGTTAGTAGGAGGGATTTCACCCCTCCACTTT. Its protein product is CASSDELVGGISPLHF.

The chain recombines TRBV7-2 with TRBJ2-1; TRBD2 agrees at 9 bases. With V trimmed by 5 bases and J by 4 bases, 6 bases remained unmatched. This CDR3 comprises 15 residues. Germline values: CDR1 SGHTA, CDR2 FQGNSA. CDR3 nucleotide sequence: TGTGCCAGCAGCGAAAGCGGGGGGAGGTACAATGAGCAGTTCTTC. It is translated as CASSESGGRYNEQFF.

V and J are TRBV5-4 and TRBJ1-4, with 9 positions matching TRBD1. The germline V gene encodes CDR1 SGHNT and CDR2 YYREEE (reference sequence). CDR3 length equals 14 residues. V gave up 3 bases and J gave up 7 bases; unmatched junction bases: 4. The CDR3, as DNA: TGTGCCAGCAGCTCACAGGGGGCGGTTGAAAAACTGTTTTTT. Its translation: CASSSQGAVEKLFF.

The chain uses TRBV11-3 and TRBJ2-3, with D maybe TRBD2 (6 bases). Between the trimmed V and J ends, which lost 4 bases and 2 bases, there was a span of 13 bases. Germline V CDR1 and CDR2: SGHNT, YENEEA. The CDR3 has 15 amino acids. The CDR3 spells CASSSPRELTDTQYF. The CDR3 DNA follows: TGTGCCAGCAGCTCCCCTCGGGAGCTCACAGATACGCAGTATTTT.

In this sample, this clone turned up a few times. This chain links TRBV2 with TRBJ1-1; TRBD1 matches 7 bases. V lost 6 bases and J lost 5; bases outside the gene matches: 12. This CDR3 region has 15 residues. Germline V lookup: CDR1 SNHLY, CDR2 FYNNEI. The CDR3 sequence: CASRAPPDRVTEAFF. The CDR3 nucleotides read TGTGCCAGCAGGGCTCCCCCAGACAGGGTTACTGAAGCTTTCTTT.

J is TRBJ1-2 and V is TRBV5-5; 10 bases match TRBD1. The junction had 20 bases not matched to a gene; V was cut back by 4 bases and J by 8 bases. Germline values: CDR1 SGHKS, CDR2 YYEKEE (reference sequence). The CDR3 is 18 residues long. CDR3 residues: CASSPTGTGDRNVRGYTF. The CDR3 DNA reads TGTGCCAGCAGCCCCACCGGGACAGGGGACCGGAATGTCCGCGGCTACACCTTC.

The rearrangement links TRBV5-1 to TRBJ1-4; TRBD1 agrees at 7 bases. The J segment lost 5 bases and the V segment lost 4 bases, leaving 8 bases of the junction unmatched. CDR1 is SGHRS and CDR2 is YFSETQ in the germline V gene. The CDR3 length is 15 residues. The DNA of the CDR3 is TGCGCCAGCAGCCCCACAGGGGTGGGGAATGAAAAACTGTTTTTT. The encoded protein is CASSPTGVGNEKLFF.

The chain couples TRBV28 to TRBJ1-2, with D possibly matching TRBD1 (6 bases). V was pared by 6 bases and J by 5 bases, with 19 bases between. Germline V gene data show CDR1 as MDHEN and CDR2 as SYDVKM. The CDR3 is 15 amino acids. Here the CDR3 reads CASSLAGALVYGYTF. The DNA of the CDR3 is TGTGCCAGCAGCCTGGCAGGGGCGCTTGTATATGGCTACACCTTC.

J is TRBJ1-2 and V is TRBV5-6, with unresolved D. The CDR3 is made up of 14 amino acids. V gave up 4 bases and J gave up 8 bases, with 18 bases separating them. Germline lookup yields CDR1 SGHDT and CDR2 YYEEEE. Here the CDR3 reads CASSPTPERKGYTF. Written as DNA, the CDR3 is TGTGCCAGCAGCCCCACCCCGGAGAGGAAAGGCTACACCTTC.

To note about this clone: Within the sample, other DNA sequences also encode this same CDR3. The chain couples TRBV5-1 to TRBJ2-2, with D perhaps TRBD2 (7 bases). CDR1 and CDR2 from the germline V gene are SGHRS and YFSETQ. This CDR3 has 18 residues. V dropped 0 bases and J dropped 0 bases, with 15 bases sitting between them. DNA for the CDR3: TGCGCCAGCAGCTTGGAGGGGGTCGCGGGGGCGAACACCGGGGAGCTGTTTTTT. Translated, it gives CASSLEGVAGANTGELFF.

CDR3: CASSQASSGNTIYF. The CDR3 region has the DNA TGTGCCAGCTCCCAGGCGAGTTCTGGAAACACCATATATTTT. This chain joins TRBV18 and TRBJ1-3, with unresolved D. Trimming took off 6 bases at V and 1 base at J, with 10 bases between the two ends. The CDR3 totals 14 residues. CDR1 is KGHSH and CDR2 is LQKENI in the germline V gene.

The gene calls are TRBV11-2 and TRBJ2-6, with 8 bases fitting TRBD1. From germline, CDR1 is SGHAT and CDR2 FQNNGV. The ends lost 5 bases at V and 0 bases at J; junction bases unmatched: 9. CDR3 length equals 18 residues. In DNA, the CDR3 is TGTGCCAGCAGCCCCCGACAGGGGCCCCCCTCTGGGGCCAACGTCCTGACTTTC. It encodes CASSPRQGPPSGANVLTF.

The chain links TRBV6-5 to TRBJ1-5; 7 nucleotides align to TRBD1. The junction had 10 bases not matched to a gene; V was cut back by 2 bases and J by 9 bases. This CDR3 contains 15 residues. Germline V lookup: CDR1 MNHEY, CDR2 SVGAGI. In DNA form, the CDR3 reads TGTGCCAGCAGTTACGCGACAGGGTCCACATGGCCCCAGCATTTT. This gives the protein CASSYATGSTWPQHF.